These 3 T cell receptor beta chains share one sample of origin, sequenced in a study of blood T cell repertoires in COVID-19. Measured with immunoSEQ multiplex PCR; TCRdb has only the in-frame clones, and not every one. Seen here are 150,000 to 200,000 clones, over 80% observed once, and the top ten hold approximately 1.4%. What was sequenced was peripheral blood. These receptors all stem from a woman in her forties or fifties with acute or convalescent COVID-19.

This chain links TRBV9 with TRBJ1-1; TRBD1 might be the D (6 bases). Trimming left V 4 bases short and J 3 bases short, with 10 bases between. This CDR3 comprises 13 residues. CDR1 is SGDLS and CDR2 is YYNGEE in the germline V gene. As DNA, the CDR3 is TGTGCCAGCAGCACTGAGGGGGACACTGAAGCTTTCTTT. Its translation is CASSTEGDTEAFF.

The table lists this clone with a count of one. The chain is built from TRBV5-4 and TRBJ1-2; tentatively, D is TRBD1 (6 bases). Trimming left V 3 bases short and J 2 bases short, with 8 bases between. The germline CDR1 and CDR2 sequences are SGHNT and YYREEE (reference sequence). CDR3 length: 13 amino acids. The CDR3 region is CASSSGQNYGYTF. For the CDR3, the DNA is TGTGCCAGCAGCTCCGGACAGAACTATGGCTACACCTTC.

V usage is TRBV9 and J usage is TRBJ2-3; 10 bases match TRBD1. The junction had 11 bases not matched to a gene; V was cut back by 4 bases and J by 6 bases. Germline V gene data show CDR1 as SGDLS and CDR2 as YYNGEE. This CDR3 contains 16 residues. CDR3 in amino acids: CASSSFGTGAVDTQYF. The DNA of the CDR3 is TGTGCCAGCAGCTCATTCGGGACAGGGGCTGTGGATACGCAGTATTTT.